This T cell receptor (beta chain) was retrieved from a study of B cell selection in AIRE deficiency. The CDR3 loop spans 14 amino acids. The V and J ends lost 2 bases and 9 bases respectively, with 14 bases between them. CDR1 is LGHNA, CDR2 YSLEER, per germline. Regulatory T cells were sorted as CD4+CD25hiCD127low/negative cells. Sequenced by immunoSEQ multiplex PCR; TCRdb stores in-frame clones only, minus some. Of over 15,000 clones in the sample, about 92% were seen once. The receptor's source is a human donor in good health. The sequenced sample was CD4+CD25+ Tregs sorted from PBMCs. The genes are TRBV4-3 and TRBJ1-5; tentative D call: TRBD1 (5 bases). The CDR3: CASSQPGAPRPQHF. As DNA, the CDR3 is TGCGCCAGCAGCCAACCCGGGGCCCCAAGGCCCCAGCATTTT.